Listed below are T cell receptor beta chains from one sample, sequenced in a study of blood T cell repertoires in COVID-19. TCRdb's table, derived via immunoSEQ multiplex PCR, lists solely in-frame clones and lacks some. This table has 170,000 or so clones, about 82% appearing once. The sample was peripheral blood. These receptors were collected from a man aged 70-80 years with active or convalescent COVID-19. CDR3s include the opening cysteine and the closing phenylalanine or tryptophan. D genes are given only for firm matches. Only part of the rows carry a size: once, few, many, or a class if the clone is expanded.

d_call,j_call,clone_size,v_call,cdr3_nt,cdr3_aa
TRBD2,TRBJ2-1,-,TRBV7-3,TGTGCCAGCAGCTTAAATGGACTAGCAGTCTATGAGCAGTTCTTC,CASSLNGLAVYEQFF
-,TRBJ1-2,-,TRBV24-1,TGTGCCACCAGTGATTTGCGGGGCTACACCTTC,CATSDLRGYTF
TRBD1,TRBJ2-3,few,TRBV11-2,TGTGCCAGCAGCTTAGGGACAGGTAACACAGATACGCAGTATTTT,CASSLGTGNTDTQYF
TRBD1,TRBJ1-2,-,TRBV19,TGTGCCAGTAGTATGGGACAGGACTATGGCTACACCTTC,CASSMGQDYGYTF
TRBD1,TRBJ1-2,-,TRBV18,TGTGCCAGCTCACCAGGCACAGGGGTTAACTATGGCTACACCTTC,CASSPGTGVNYGYTF
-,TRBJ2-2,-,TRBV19,TGTGCCAGTAGTCGCCAGGGGACCACCGGGGAGCTGTTTTTT,CASSRQGTTGELFF
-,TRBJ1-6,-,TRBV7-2,TGTGCCAGCAGCCCACGTGTCCAGAATAATTCACCCCTCCACTTT,CASSPRVQNNSPLHF
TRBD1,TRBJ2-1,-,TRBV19,TGTGCCAGTAGTCTGGTAACAGGGACAGGGGGGACGAATGAGCAGTTCTTC,CASSLVTGTGGTNEQFF
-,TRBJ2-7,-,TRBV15,TGTGCCACCAGCAGAGACAGGGCAGACTACGAGCAGTACTTC,CATSRDRADYEQYF
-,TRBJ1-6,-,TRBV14,TGTGCCAGCAGCCTCCTAGGGCGGCCGGGGGATTCACCCCTCCACTTT,CASSLLGRPGDSPLHF
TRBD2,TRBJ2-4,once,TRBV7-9,TGTGCCAGCAGCTTAGAACTAGCGGGGGGAATTCAGTACTTC,CASSLELAGGIQYF
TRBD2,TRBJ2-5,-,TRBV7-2,TGTGCCAGCAGCGGACTAGCGGGGGAAAGAGAGACCCAGTACTTC,CASSGLAGERETQYF
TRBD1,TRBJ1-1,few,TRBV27,TGTGCCAGCAGTTTCCAACAGGGGACTGAAGCTTTCTTT,CASSFQQGTEAFF
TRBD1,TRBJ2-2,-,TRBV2,TGTGCCAGCAGTGGAATTTTAGTGGCAGGGGGCACCGGGGAGCTGTTTTTT,CASSGILVAGGTGELFF
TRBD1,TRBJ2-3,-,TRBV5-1,TGCGCCAGCAGCTCCACAGGGGACAGCACAGATACGCAGTATTTT,CASSSTGDSTDTQYF
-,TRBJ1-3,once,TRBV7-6,TGTGCCAGCAGGCCAGGGTTTTCTGGAAACACCATATATTTT,CASRPGFSGNTIYF
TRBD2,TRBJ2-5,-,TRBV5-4,TGTGCCAGCAGCGGGGGGGGAGAGGTCCAAGAGACCCAGTACTTC,CASSGGGEVQETQYF
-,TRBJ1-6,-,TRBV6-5,TGTGCCAGCCGCAAGGGGGACCATAATTCACCCCTCCACTTT,CASRKGDHNSPLHF
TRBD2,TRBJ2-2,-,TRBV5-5,TGTGCCCGCAGCTGGATCCCTAGCGGGGGGGCGTCCGGGGAGCTGTTTTTT,CARSWIPSGGASGELFF
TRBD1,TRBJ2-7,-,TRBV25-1,TGTGCCAGCAGTGACTCTTGGGGGACAGGGTCCACCTACGAGCAGTACTTC,CASSDSWGTGSTYEQYF
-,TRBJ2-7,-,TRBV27,TGTGCCAGCAGTTTTCAGGTCCCATACGAGCAGTACTTC,CASSFQVPYEQYF
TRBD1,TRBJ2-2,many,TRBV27,TGTGCCAGCAGTTTCTGGACAGGGAAAACCGGGGAGCTGTTTTTT,CASSFWTGKTGELFF
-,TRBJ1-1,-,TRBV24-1,TGTGCCACCAGTGATCCCGGAGGGGTTAGGGGAACTTTCTTT,CATSDPGGVRGTFF
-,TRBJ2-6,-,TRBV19,TGTGCCAGTAGTATAGTGGGGGCAGCTGGGGCCAACGTCCTGACTTTC,CASSIVGAAGANVLTF
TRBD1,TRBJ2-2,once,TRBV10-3,TGTGCCACCGAACCGGGACAGACCTACACCGGGGAGCTGTTTTTT,CATEPGQTYTGELFF
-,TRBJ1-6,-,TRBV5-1,TGCGCCAGCAGCTCAAATCTTTCCGGGCCCCTCCACTTT,CASSSNLSGPLHF
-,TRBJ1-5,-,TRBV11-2,TGTGCCAGCAGCTTGGGGGAGGGGCGCAATCAGCCCCAGCATTTT,CASSLGEGRNQPQHF
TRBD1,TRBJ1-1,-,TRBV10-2,TGCGCCAGCAGGGACAGGGGGAACACTGAAGCTTTCTTT,CASRDRGNTEAFF
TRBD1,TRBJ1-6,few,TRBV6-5,TGTGCCAGCAGCCAGAAGGGACAGGGAGGGTCACCCCTCCACTTT,CASSQKGQGGSPLHF
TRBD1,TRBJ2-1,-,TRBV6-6,TGTGCCAGCAGTCACAAACAGGGGACCTACCCAGACAATGAGCAGTTCTTC,CASSHKQGTYPDNEQFF
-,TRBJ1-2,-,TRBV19,TGTGCCAGTAGTATTAAGCCGGGGAGTAACTATGGCTACACCTTC,CASSIKPGSNYGYTF
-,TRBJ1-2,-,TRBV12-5,TGTGCTAGTGGTTTGGTTTCGGGCAGGGACTATGGCTACACCTTC,CASGLVSGRDYGYTF
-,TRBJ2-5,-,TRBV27,TGTGCCAGCAGTTCGGACTCACCCGGCGACCAGTACTTC,CASSSDSPGDQYF
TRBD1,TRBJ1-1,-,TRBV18,TGTGCCAGCTCACCGGGGACAGGGAACACTGAAGCTTTCTTT,CASSPGTGNTEAFF
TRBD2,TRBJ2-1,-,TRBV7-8,TGTGCCAGCAGCTTAGTGGGTAGGCGGGAGCGCGCCTACAATGAGCAGTTCTTC,CASSLVGRRERAYNEQFF
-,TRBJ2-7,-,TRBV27,TGTGCCAGCAAAGGGAGCTGGAATTCCTACGAGCAGTACTTC,CASKGSWNSYEQYF
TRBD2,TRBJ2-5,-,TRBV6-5,TGTGCCAGGGGGACTAGCGGGACGAGAGAGACCCAGTACTTC,CARGTSGTRETQYF
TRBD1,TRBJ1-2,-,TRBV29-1,TGCAGCGTGGCAACGGGACAGGGGGCTTTATATGGCTACACCTTC,CSVATGQGALYGYTF
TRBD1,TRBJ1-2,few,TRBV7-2,TGTGCCAGCAGCTTAGCGGGACCGGGACAGGACCTCTATGGCTACACCTTC,CASSLAGPGQDLYGYTF
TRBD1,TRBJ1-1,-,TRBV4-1,TGCGCCAGCAGCCTGCAGGGGGGGAACACTGAAGCTTTCTTT,CASSLQGGNTEAFF
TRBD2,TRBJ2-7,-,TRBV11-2,TGTGCCAGCAGCTCACGGGGGGAACTCGGGACCTTCTCCTACGAGCAGTACTTC,CASSSRGELGTFSYEQYF
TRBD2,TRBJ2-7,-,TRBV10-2,TGCGCCACCAGACTAGCGGGGGCCTACGAGCAGTACTTC,CATRLAGAYEQYF
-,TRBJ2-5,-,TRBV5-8,TGTGCCAGCACCCCCGGGCGCCGAGAGGGAGAGACCCAGTACTTC,CASTPGRREGETQYF
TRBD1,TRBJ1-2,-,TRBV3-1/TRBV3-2,TGTGCCAGCAGCACCACAGGGGGCGCGGGTGGCTACACCTTC,CASSTTGGAGGYTF
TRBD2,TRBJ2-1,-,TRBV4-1,TGCGCCAGCAGCCAAGTTTCTAGCGGGAGGTATGATGAGCAGTTCTTC,CASSQVSSGRYDEQFF
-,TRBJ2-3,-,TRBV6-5,TGTGCCAGCAGTTACGGGAGACCCGAAGCCTCCAATACGCAGTATTTT,CASSYGRPEASNTQYF
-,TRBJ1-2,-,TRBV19,TGTGCCAGTAGTCCGCAGGGTTTTGGCTATGGCTACACCTTC,CASSPQGFGYGYTF
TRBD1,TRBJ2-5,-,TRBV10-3,TGTGCCATCAGCGAACGCCCCCCCGGGACAGGGTCGGAGACCCAGTACTTC,CAISERPPGTGSETQYF
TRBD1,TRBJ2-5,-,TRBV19,TGTGCCAGTAGTCCGGGACAGGGGTCGGGCGAGACCCAGTACTTC,CASSPGQGSGETQYF
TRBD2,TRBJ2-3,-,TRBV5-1,TGCGCCAGCCTCCGGGTAGCGGGGGGGGGCACAGATACGCAGTATTTT,CASLRVAGGGTDTQYF